This T cell receptor beta chain is from a study of blood T cell repertoires in COVID-19. Overall study context: Whether acute or convalescent, the COVID-19 samples came from the United States, Italy and Spain. In each case, the material was cDNA or gDNA derived from T cells, B-cell-depleted T cells, or PBMCs.

Trimming removed 0 bases at V and 7 bases at J, with 16 bases between. CDR3 size: 16 residues. Per germline, CDR1 SGHRS and CDR2 YFSETQ. The authors' processing: Amplification from reference gene primers served as the basis for estimated nucleated cell counts. Profiling relied on immunoSEQ multiplex PCR, and the TCRdb table lists in-frame clones only, not all of them. D and trimming come from the DNA, and the V and J calls and clone size come from that table. This table has a few hundred thousand clones, around 90% appearing once. The rearrangement uses TRBV5-1 and TRBJ2-2; TRBD2 is a possible D gene (5 bases). The TCR originated in a woman between 40 and 55 years old who had recovered from COVID-19. The sequenced sample consisted of peripheral blood. CDR3 DNA sequence: TGCGCCAGCAGCTTGGCCACCCTAGCCGCGGGCGGGGAGCTGTTTTTT. Its translation: CASSLATLAAGGELFF.